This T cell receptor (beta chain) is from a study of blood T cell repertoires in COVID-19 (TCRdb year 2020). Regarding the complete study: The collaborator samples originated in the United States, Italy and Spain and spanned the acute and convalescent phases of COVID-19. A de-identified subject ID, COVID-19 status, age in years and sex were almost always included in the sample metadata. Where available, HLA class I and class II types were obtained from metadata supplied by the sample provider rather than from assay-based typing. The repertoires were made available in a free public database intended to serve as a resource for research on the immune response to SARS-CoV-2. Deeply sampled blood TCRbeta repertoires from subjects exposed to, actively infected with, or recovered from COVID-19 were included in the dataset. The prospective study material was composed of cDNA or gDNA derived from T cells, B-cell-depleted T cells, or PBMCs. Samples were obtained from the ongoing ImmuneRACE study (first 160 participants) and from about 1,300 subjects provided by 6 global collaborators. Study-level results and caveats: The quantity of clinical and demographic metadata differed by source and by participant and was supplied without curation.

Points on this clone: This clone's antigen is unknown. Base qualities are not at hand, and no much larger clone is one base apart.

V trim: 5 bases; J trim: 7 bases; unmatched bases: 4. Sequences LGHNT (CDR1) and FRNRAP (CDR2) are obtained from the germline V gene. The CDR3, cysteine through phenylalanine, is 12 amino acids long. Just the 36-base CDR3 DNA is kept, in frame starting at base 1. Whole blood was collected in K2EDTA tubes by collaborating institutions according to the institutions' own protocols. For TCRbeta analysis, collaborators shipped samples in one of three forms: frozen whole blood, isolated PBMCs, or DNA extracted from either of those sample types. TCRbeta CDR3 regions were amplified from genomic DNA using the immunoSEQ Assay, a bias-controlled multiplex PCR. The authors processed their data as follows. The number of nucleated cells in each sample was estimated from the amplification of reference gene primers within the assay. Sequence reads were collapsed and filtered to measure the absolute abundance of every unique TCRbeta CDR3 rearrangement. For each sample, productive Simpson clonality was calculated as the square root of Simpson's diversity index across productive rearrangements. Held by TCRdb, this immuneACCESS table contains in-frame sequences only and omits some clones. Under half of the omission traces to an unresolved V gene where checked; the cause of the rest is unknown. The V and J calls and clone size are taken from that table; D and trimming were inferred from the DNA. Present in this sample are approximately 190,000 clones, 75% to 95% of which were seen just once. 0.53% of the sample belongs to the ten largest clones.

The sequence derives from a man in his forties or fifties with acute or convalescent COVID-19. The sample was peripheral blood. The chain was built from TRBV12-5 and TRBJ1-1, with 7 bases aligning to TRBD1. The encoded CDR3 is CASGHRQGEAFF. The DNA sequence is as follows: TGTGCTAGTGGTCACCGACAGGGTGAAGCTTTCTTT.